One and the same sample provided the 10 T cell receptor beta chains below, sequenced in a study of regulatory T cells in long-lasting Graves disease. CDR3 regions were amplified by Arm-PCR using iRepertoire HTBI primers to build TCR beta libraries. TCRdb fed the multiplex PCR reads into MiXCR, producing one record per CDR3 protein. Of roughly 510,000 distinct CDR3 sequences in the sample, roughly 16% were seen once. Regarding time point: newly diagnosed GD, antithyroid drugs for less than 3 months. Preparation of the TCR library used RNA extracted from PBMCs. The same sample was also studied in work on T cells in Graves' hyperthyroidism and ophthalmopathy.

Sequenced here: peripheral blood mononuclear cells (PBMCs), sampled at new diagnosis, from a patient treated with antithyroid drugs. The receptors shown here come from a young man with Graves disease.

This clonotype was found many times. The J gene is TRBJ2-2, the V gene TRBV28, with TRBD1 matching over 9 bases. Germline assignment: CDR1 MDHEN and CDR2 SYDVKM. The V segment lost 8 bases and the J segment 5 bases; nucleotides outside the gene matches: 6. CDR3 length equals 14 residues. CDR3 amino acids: CASAGQGVTGELFF. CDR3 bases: TGTGCCAGCGCGGGACAGGGAGTAACCGGGGAGCTGTTTTTT.

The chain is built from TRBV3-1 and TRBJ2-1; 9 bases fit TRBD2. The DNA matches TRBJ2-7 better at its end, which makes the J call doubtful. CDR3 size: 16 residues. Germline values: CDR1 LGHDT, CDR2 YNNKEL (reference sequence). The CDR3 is CASSPTAGGHYNEQYF. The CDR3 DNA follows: TGTGCCAGCAGCCCCACGGCGGGAGGGCACTACAATGAGCAGTACTTC.

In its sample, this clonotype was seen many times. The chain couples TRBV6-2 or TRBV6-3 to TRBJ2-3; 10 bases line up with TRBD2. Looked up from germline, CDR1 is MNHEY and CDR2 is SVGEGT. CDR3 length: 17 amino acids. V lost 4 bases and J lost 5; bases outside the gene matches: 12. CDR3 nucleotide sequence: TGTGCCAGCAGTTCCCGCCCGACTAGCGGGCGGGGAGATACGCAGTATTTT. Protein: CASSSRPTSGRGDTQYF.

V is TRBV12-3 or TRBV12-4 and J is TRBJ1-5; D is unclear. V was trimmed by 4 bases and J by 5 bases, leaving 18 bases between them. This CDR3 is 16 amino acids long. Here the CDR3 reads CASSYLSSENYQPQHF. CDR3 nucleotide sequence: TGTGCCAGCAGTTACTTAAGCTCAGAGAATTATCAGCCCCAGCATTTT.

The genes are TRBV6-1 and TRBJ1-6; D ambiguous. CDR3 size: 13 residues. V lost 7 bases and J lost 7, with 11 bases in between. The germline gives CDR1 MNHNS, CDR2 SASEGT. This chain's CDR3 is CASTPRANSPLHF. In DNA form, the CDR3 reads TGTGCCAGCACCCCGAGGGCCAATTCACCCCTCCACTTT.

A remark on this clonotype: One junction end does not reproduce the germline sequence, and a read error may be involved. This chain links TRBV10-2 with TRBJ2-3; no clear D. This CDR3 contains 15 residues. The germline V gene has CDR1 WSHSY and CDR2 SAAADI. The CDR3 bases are TGCACCAGCAGTGAGTCCCGGCTAGTTCAAGATACGCAGTATTTT. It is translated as CTSSESRLVQDTQYF.

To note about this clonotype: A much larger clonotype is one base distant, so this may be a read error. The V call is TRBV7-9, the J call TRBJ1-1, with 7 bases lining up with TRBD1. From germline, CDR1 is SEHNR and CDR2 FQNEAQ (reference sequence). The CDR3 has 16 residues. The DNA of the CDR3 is TGTGCCGGCAGCTCCCCCGATGGACAGGCGGGGTATGAAGCTTTCTTT. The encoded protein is CAGSSPDGQAGYEAFF.

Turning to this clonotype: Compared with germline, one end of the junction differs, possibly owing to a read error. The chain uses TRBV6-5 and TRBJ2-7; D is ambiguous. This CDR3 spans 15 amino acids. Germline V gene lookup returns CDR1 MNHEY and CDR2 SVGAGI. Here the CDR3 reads CANSYSGDSSYEQYF. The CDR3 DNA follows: TGTGCCAACAGTTACTCTGGGGATAGCTCCTACGAGCAGTACTTC.

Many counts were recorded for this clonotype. CDR3 in amino acids: CASAGNEQYF. As DNA, the CDR3 is TGTGCCAGCGCAGGGAACGAGCAGTACTTC. The chain recombines TRBV7-2 with TRBJ2-7; a possible D gene is TRBD1 (5 bases). The V end lost 8 bases, the J end lost 5 bases, and 7 bases lay between the germline ends. This CDR3 is 10 amino acids long. CDR1 is SGHTA and CDR2 is FQGNSA in the germline V gene.

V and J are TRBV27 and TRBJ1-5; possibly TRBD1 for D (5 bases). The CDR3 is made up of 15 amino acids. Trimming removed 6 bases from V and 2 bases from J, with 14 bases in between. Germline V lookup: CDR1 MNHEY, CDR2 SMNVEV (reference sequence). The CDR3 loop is CASRAGGGGNQPQHF. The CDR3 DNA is TGTGCCAGCAGGGCGGGGGGAGGGGGCAATCAGCCCCAGCATTTT.